This T cell receptor beta chain was captured by sequencing in a study of metastatic and nonmetastatic thyroid tumors. Regarding the study as a whole: Significantly higher TCR beta diversity was reportedly seen in malignant thyroid tumors than benign nodules, in blood and tumor.

At least ten counts were recorded for this clone. Its antigen is not known. CDR1 and CDR2 (germline): SGHTA, FQGTGA. The germline V and J ends were trimmed by 2 bases and 2 bases, with 15 bases remaining between them. The CDR3 is made up of 16 amino acids. TCRdb re-called clones via MiXCR from the PCR reads. The sample lists 20,000 to 25,000 clones; around 18% were seen once. Every patient underwent thyroid surgery untreated. The V call is TRBV7-3, the J call TRBJ2-5; D is perhaps TRBD2 (6 bases). This clonotype was sampled from a male donor with papillary thyroid cancer or a benign thyroid nodule (not recorded which). Some clones in this sample may be carry-over from other donors' samples. The specimen was blood. This CDR3 is CASSLDPSEGQETQYF. The CDR3 nucleotides read TGTGCCAGCAGCTTAGACCCTAGCGAGGGGCAAGAGACCCAGTACTTC.